The text below deals with one T cell receptor (beta chain). The protocol was immunoSEQ multiplex PCR, while the TCRdb copy is restricted to in-frame clones and leaves out a portion. In the table there are roughly 89,000 clones, approximately 91% of which are singletons. The germline V and J ends were trimmed by 0 bases and 3 bases, with 12 bases remaining between them. Per the germline V gene, CDR1 is ENHRY and CDR2 is SYGVKD. The CDR3 runs to 16 residues. This sample stems from a study of OX40 agonist ivuxolimab in advanced cancers. Sequenced here: CD4+ or CD8+ T cells sorted from blood, sampled in a trial of the OX40 agonist ivuxolimab. The chain employs TRBV10-3 and TRBJ2-1, with D unclear. This receptor was obtained from an adult with an advanced solid tumor such as melanoma, head and neck, liver or kidney cancer. CDR3 DNA sequence: TGTGCCATCAGTGAGTCGATTTACGAGGACTACAATGAGCAGTTCTTC. This gives the protein CAISESIYEDYNEQFF.